This passage covers 10 T cell receptor beta chains from one sample sequenced in a study of blood T cell repertoires in COVID-19. The assay was immunoSEQ multiplex PCR, and TCRdb's table has in-frame clones only and misses some. The table has around 350,000 clones, more than 75% seen once. Sequencing was performed on peripheral blood. The receptors shown here come from a human donor in a cohort sampled during active COVID-19.

The chain recombines TRBV27 with TRBJ2-2; D remains unclear. This CDR3 has 14 residues. Looked up from germline, CDR1 is MNHEY and CDR2 is SMNVEV (reference sequence). Trimming left V 7 bases short and J 3 bases short, with 12 bases between. CDR3 amino acids: CASTARRDTGELFF. CDR3 in DNA: TGTGCCAGCACCGCACGCCGGGACACCGGGGAGCTGTTTTTT.

The rearrangement links TRBV27 to TRBJ2-3; 11 bases line up with TRBD2. Germline V gene data show CDR1 as MNHEY and CDR2 as SMNVEV (reference sequence). V trimming: 8 bases; J trimming: 3 bases; junction bases outside the gene matches: 7. The CDR3 sequence is 15 residues long. The CDR3 DNA follows: TGTGCCAGCGGGTTAGCGGGAGGGCCGACAGATACGCAGTATTTT. It is translated as CASGLAGGPTDTQYF.

V gene TRBV28 combines with J gene TRBJ2-6, with unresolved D. CDR3 length equals 17 residues. Germline V CDR1 and CDR2: MDHEN, SYDVKM. Deletions cut 3 bases from V and 0 bases from J, with 12 bases between. In nucleotides, the CDR3 is TGTGCCAGCAGTTTCGAATGGCCCAGCTCTGGGGCCAACGTCCTGACTTTC. Encoded protein: CASSFEWPSSGANVLTF. Full variable domain (missing parts from reference TRBV28 and TRBJ2-6): DVKVTQSSRYLVKRTGEKVFLECVQDMDHENMFWYRQDPGLGLRLIYFSYDVKMKEKGDIPEGYSVSREKKERFSLILESASTNQTSMYLCASSFEWPSSGANVLTFGAGSRLTVL.

This chain joins TRBV7-9 and TRBJ1-2; D remains unclear. V lost 1 base and J 6 bases, leaving 6 bases between the germline ends. This CDR3 is 12 amino acids long. The germline V gene has CDR1 SEHNR and CDR2 FQNEAQ (reference sequence). This CDR3 reads CASSLGIDGYTF. CDR3 DNA: TGTGCCAGCAGCTTAGGTATAGATGGCTACACCTTC.

The rearrangement links TRBV5-4 to TRBJ2-7; TRBD1 matches at 7 bases. The CDR3 is 15 residues long. Germline CDR1 and CDR2: SGHNT and YYREEE (reference sequence). V lost 3 bases, J lost 2 bases, and 8 bases stayed unmatched. The CDR3 DNA reads TGTGCCAGCAGCTCCTCACAGGGGCTCACCTACGAGCAGTACTTC. It specifies CASSSSQGLTYEQYF.

The chain couples TRBV6-5 to TRBJ2-3; 8 nucleotides agree with TRBD1. Germline loops: CDR1 MNHEY, CDR2 SVGAGI. Trimming removed 6 bases from V and 0 bases from J; junction bases left unmatched: 5. The CDR3 runs 15 residues. CDR3 amino acids: CASRRQGLSTDTQYF. DNA for the CDR3: TGTGCCAGCAGGCGACAGGGGTTAAGCACAGATACGCAGTATTTT.

The chain uses TRBV28 and TRBJ1-1; TRBD1 agrees at 8 bases. The CDR3 length is 14 residues. The germline CDR1 and CDR2 sequences are MDHEN and SYDVKM. Losses at the gene ends were 6 bases for V and 3 bases for J; bases not matched to a gene: 6. In DNA, the CDR3 is TGTGCCAGCAGACAGGGGGGTGGGGACACTGAAGCTTTCTTT. It specifies CASRQGGGDTEAFF.

This chain links TRBV5-4 with TRBJ2-5; D is uncertain. The CDR3 runs 13 residues. Germline V lookup: CDR1 SGHNT, CDR2 YYREEE (reference sequence). V dropped 4 bases and J dropped 5 bases, with 12 bases sitting between them. CDR3 sequence (DNA): TGTGCCAGCAGCCTCCCCTGGGCGGAGACCCAGTACTTC. It is translated as CASSLPWAETQYF.

The V call is TRBV6-1, the J call TRBJ2-3, with D perhaps matching TRBD2 (5 bases). Trimming left V 1 base short and J 3 bases short, with 8 bases between. The CDR3 consists of 14 residues. Germline CDR1 is MNHNS and CDR2 is SASEGT. CDR3 nucleotides: TGTGCCAGCAGTGAAGTCCGGAGGACAGATACGCAGTATTTT. Translated: CASSEVRRTDTQYF.

Only one count was recorded for this clone. The rearrangement joins TRBV5-1 to TRBJ2-1, with 9 bases that match TRBD1. V shed 4 bases and J 7 bases; nucleotides not matched to a gene: 9. The CDR3 covers 15 residues. Germline CDR1 is SGHRS and CDR2 is YFSETQ. CDR3 sequence: CASSHDRGGINEQFF. CDR3 in DNA: TGCGCCAGCAGCCATGACAGGGGGGGTATTAATGAGCAGTTCTTC. Full variable domain (outside the CDR3, taken from reference TRBV5-1 and TRBJ2-1): KAGVTQTPRYLIKTRGQQVTLSCSPISGHRSVSWYQQTPGQGLQFLFEYFSETQRNKGNFPGRFSGRQFSNSRSEMNVSTLELGDSALYLCASSHDRGGINEQFFGPGTRLTVL.